This TCR beta chain appears in the sequencing data of a study of blood T cell repertoires in COVID-19. This clone was recorded a few times. Assay used: immunoSEQ multiplex PCR; TCRdb lists only in-frame clones, some missing. Altogether hundreds of thousands of clones are present, 80% to 90% being singletons, with the ten largest covering roughly 5%. Which cohort a participant joined came from the clinical history participants gave. All exposed participants met a person with COVID-19 within 2 weeks before entering the study. The sequenced sample was PBMCs or T cells enriched from blood (not recorded which). The receptor was derived from a woman in her forties or fifties who had been exposed to COVID-19.

The CDR3 DNA sequence: TGTGCCAGCAGCCGGTGGACAGGGGTTGTGAACACTGAAGCTTTCTTT. The encoded protein is CASSRWTGVVNTEAFF. V gene TRBV5-8 combines with J gene TRBJ1-1; 9 nucleotides match TRBD1. The CDR3 consists of 16 residues. Germline CDR1 reads SGHTS; CDR2 reads YDEGEE. The J segment lost 0 bases and the V segment lost 4 bases, leaving 7 bases of the junction unmatched.